This T cell receptor (beta chain) was sequenced in a study of blood T cells in healthy people across ages. Germline-derived CDR1 and CDR2 are SNHLY and FYNNEI. There are 15 residues in the CDR3. In each sample, at least 6 million PBMCs were isolated. Study-level findings and limits: Relative to aged donors, long-lived donors carried more naive CD4+ cells and displayed higher diversity. Unsorted PBMCs prevented conclusive naive versus antigen-experienced comparison.

This clonotype was seen a few times. Its antigen is currently unknown. One end of the junction is discordant with germline, which a read error may explain. Through a sample-barcoded 5' primer and a J-beta primer mix, a second PCR was run for roughly 6 to 12 cycles. TCRdb passed the 5' RACE reads through MiXCR, listing each CDR3 protein once. Found here are about 1,800,000 distinct CDR3 sequences, 28% of them singletons; the top ten hold 7.7%. The chain couples TRBV2 to TRBJ2-3, with TRBD1 identical over 8 bases. This TCR was sampled from a woman aged 30 to 39 in good health. The sample was blood. In DNA, the CDR3 is TGTGCCGGCAGTGAAGGACAGGGACCCACAGATACGCAGTATTTT. Encoded protein: CAGSEGQGPTDTQYF.